Listed below are T cell receptor beta chains from one sample, sequenced in a study of naive and memory T cell subsets. TCRdb used MiXCR to reprocess the UMI-ligation and nested PCR reads, holding one entry per CDR3 protein. The repertoire consists of some 31,000 distinct CDR3 sequences, with around 18% occurring once and the leading ten covering roughly 3.5%. The material sequenced was effector memory CD4+ T cells from blood. These receptors originate from a human donor in good health. CDR3s leave out the opening cysteine and the closing phenylalanine or tryptophan. A clone size is listed for some rows: how often the clone was seen (once, few, many), or a class if it is expanded.

size: .; V: TRBV7-2; J: TRBJ1-2; CDR3: ASSRGDLSGYGYT
size: .; V: TRBV20-1; J: TRBJ2-7; CDR3: SALTGAGEDEQY
size: .; V: TRBV28; J: TRBJ1-5; CDR3: ASSLSQGNQPQH
size: .; V: TRBV5-4; J: TRBJ1-6; CDR3: ASSLERDSPLH
size: .; V: TRBV30; J: TRBJ2-7; CDR3: ASPPPEQY
size: many; V: TRBV5-4; J: TRBJ2-3; CDR3: ASSRGTSGRATDTQY
size: few; V: TRBV5-1; J: TRBJ2-5; CDR3: ASSLSGSETQY
size: many; V: TRBV6-2/TRBV6-3; J: TRBJ2-7; CDR3: ASSYKGGHYEQY
size: many; V: TRBV7-3; J: TRBJ2-6; CDR3: ASSQDRAGANVLT
size: .; V: TRBV13; J: TRBJ2-5; CDR3: ASRAEPGRTQY
size: .; V: TRBV18; J: TRBJ1-5; CDR3: ASSPGTRFEPQH
size: few; V: TRBV19; J: TRBJ2-6; CDR3: ASCPGDSSGANVLT
size: few; V: TRBV20-1; J: TRBJ2-5; CDR3: SARWDNRLKETQY
size: few; V: TRBV5-4; J: TRBJ2-2; CDR3: ASSGSGTSGMAGELF
size: few; V: TRBV6-1; J: TRBJ2-3; CDR3: ASSLTGGTDTQY
size: .; V: TRBV12-5; J: TRBJ2-3; CDR3: ASGSWTGAAGTQY
size: few; V: TRBV7-8; J: TRBJ2-6; CDR3: ASSGQNSGANVLT
size: .; V: TRBV18; J: TRBJ2-7; CDR3: ASSPRGGRAYEQY
size: .; V: TRBV20-1; J: TRBJ1-5; CDR3: SAIRDSNQPQH
size: .; V: TRBV5-1; J: TRBJ2-5; CDR3: ASSSGAGEETQY
size: .; V: TRBV4-3; J: TRBJ1-1; CDR3: ASSLGVGFANTEAF
size: .; V: TRBV7-9; J: TRBJ2-3; CDR3: ASSLNPGVIADTQY
size: .; V: TRBV20-1; J: TRBJ2-3; CDR3: SAAPTTSSTDTQY
size: medium-sized; V: TRBV3-1; J: TRBJ1-5; CDR3: ASSLGRQNQPQH
size: many; V: TRBV28; J: TRBJ1-4; CDR3: ASTSGLQEKLF
size: .; V: TRBV5-1; J: TRBJ1-3; CDR3: ASSLVGASGNTIY
size: .; V: TRBV30; J: TRBJ1-1; CDR3: ACSTGTAMNTEAF
size: .; V: TRBV30; J: TRBJ1-6; CDR3: AWSPGGDSPLH
size: many; V: TRBV19; J: TRBJ1-1; CDR3: ASRREGPLDTEAF
size: many; V: TRBV12-3/TRBV12-4; J: TRBJ2-1; CDR3: ASSRWANEQF
size: many; V: TRBV6-6; J: TRBJ1-5; CDR3: ASSLSNQPQH
size: many; V: TRBV29-1; J: TRBJ2-5; CDR3: SVRAGKETQY
size: .; V: TRBV20-1; J: TRBJ1-6; CDR3: SAQTGNRPNSPLH
size: few; V: TRBV28; J: TRBJ1-2; CDR3: ASSLSIPGQDGYT
size: .; V: TRBV7-8; J: TRBJ1-4; CDR3: ASSERRIATNEKLF
size: .; V: TRBV12-5; J: TRBJ2-1; CDR3: ASGFGMTLGVRGADNEQF
size: few; V: TRBV27; J: TRBJ2-2; CDR3: ASRGDRGTGELF
size: few; V: TRBV20-1; J: TRBJ1-3; CDR3: SASDRRGNTIY
size: .; V: TRBV3-1; J: TRBJ2-3; CDR3: ASSQPRGTDTQY
size: .; V: TRBV15; J: TRBJ1-2; CDR3: ATSREGRFNYYT
size: few; V: TRBV28; J: TRBJ1-5; CDR3: ATSDRFNQPQH
size: many; V: TRBV18; J: TRBJ2-1; CDR3: ASSPRTEDNEQF
size: few; V: TRBV7-8; J: TRBJ1-1; CDR3: ASSLIHQGSTEAF
size: few; V: TRBV20-1; J: TRBJ1-6; CDR3: SASPGTGYNSPLH
size: many; V: TRBV20-1; J: TRBJ2-7; CDR3: SASGGQRTYEQY
size: many; V: TRBV6-1; J: TRBJ1-4; CDR3: ASRRANNEKLF
size: few; V: TRBV7-8; J: TRBJ1-2; CDR3: ASSLDPGGAIGYT
size: .; V: TRBV5-1; J: TRBJ2-5; CDR3: ASSLGGRGETQY
size: few; V: TRBV27; J: TRBJ2-1; CDR3: ASSPYGGERGGEQF
size: .; V: TRBV2; J: TRBJ1-5; CDR3: ASSSGANQPQH
size: few; V: TRBV20-1; J: TRBJ2-5; CDR3: SATRGGIGETQY
size: many; V: TRBV9; J: TRBJ1-2; CDR3: ASSVGQGVSYGYT
size: few; V: TRBV12-2; J: TRBJ1-1; CDR3: ASRDRAILNTEAF
size: .; V: TRBV12-3/TRBV12-4; J: TRBJ1-2; CDR3: ASRPLEGQLYGYT
size: many; V: TRBV16; J: TRBJ1-5; CDR3: ASSQPTGHQPQH